This is a list of T cell receptor beta chains from one sample in a study of identical twins. TCRdb called the 5' RACE reads again in MiXCR, with one record for every CDR3 protein. The table includes 150,000 or so distinct CDR3 sequences, 3% to 4.5% detected once. The specimen sequenced was memory T cells sorted from blood. These receptors were taken from a young man in good health. Each CDR3 is given without its conserved first and last residue. Each record gives: J gene, V gene, CDR3 protein.

J gene: TRBJ2-1
V gene: TRBV6-5
CDR3 protein: ASSYSSGTGYYNEQF

J gene: TRBJ2-1
V gene: TRBV7-9
CDR3 protein: ASSLEWFVEQF

J gene: TRBJ1-6
V gene: TRBV6-5
CDR3 protein: ASSYSGTGAGNSPLH

J gene: TRBJ2-3
V gene: TRBV7-9
CDR3 protein: ASSLLLTDTQY

J gene: TRBJ1-1
V gene: TRBV3-1
CDR3 protein: ASSLRDRDTEAF

J gene: TRBJ1-6
V gene: TRBV18
CDR3 protein: ASSPEQGNSPLH

J gene: TRBJ2-2
V gene: TRBV19
CDR3 protein: ASSIESERATTGELF

J gene: TRBJ2-6
V gene: TRBV6-5
CDR3 protein: ASSSTGPGANVLT

J gene: TRBJ2-3
V gene: TRBV20-1
CDR3 protein: SAEATGEGSTDTQY

J gene: TRBJ2-1
V gene: TRBV7-2
CDR3 protein: ASSLATLGVGLAGGEQF

J gene: TRBJ2-7
V gene: TRBV7-2
CDR3 protein: ASSPARDRPSEQY

J gene: TRBJ2-3
V gene: TRBV27
CDR3 protein: ASSFGLAGPSTDTQY

J gene: TRBJ1-5
V gene: TRBV7-9
CDR3 protein: ASSWDVNQPQH

J gene: TRBJ1-2
V gene: TRBV20-1
CDR3 protein: SARDPGRGYT

J gene: TRBJ1-5
V gene: TRBV7-2
CDR3 protein: ASSLSRGQPQH

J gene: TRBJ2-1
V gene: TRBV7-9
CDR3 protein: ASSSLAFNEQF

J gene: TRBJ2-2
V gene: TRBV12-3/TRBV12-4
CDR3 protein: ASSFRYTGELF

J gene: TRBJ2-3
V gene: TRBV10-3
CDR3 protein: AISVEGGTDTQY

J gene: TRBJ2-7
V gene: TRBV3-1
CDR3 protein: ASSETRGSYEQY

J gene: TRBJ2-7
V gene: TRBV7-9
CDR3 protein: ASSSPRGLSYEQY

J gene: TRBJ2-1
V gene: TRBV20-1
CDR3 protein: SAPSGGYNEQF

J gene: TRBJ1-4
V gene: TRBV4-1
CDR3 protein: ASSSPRSRVGEKLF

J gene: TRBJ1-3
V gene: TRBV4-1
CDR3 protein: ASSLEQGATGNTIY

J gene: TRBJ2-1
V gene: TRBV7-9
CDR3 protein: ASSQSGKYNEQF

J gene: TRBJ2-3
V gene: TRBV5-5
CDR3 protein: ASSLAGLAGGGTDTQY

J gene: TRBJ2-1
V gene: TRBV25-1
CDR3 protein: ASSEYQREVWDEQF

J gene: TRBJ2-7
V gene: TRBV12-3/TRBV12-4
CDR3 protein: ASSLAQDYEQY

J gene: TRBJ2-5
V gene: TRBV20-1
CDR3 protein: SAHLGSQETQY

J gene: TRBJ1-3
V gene: TRBV5-1
CDR3 protein: ASSIGGFDSGNTIY

J gene: TRBJ1-6
V gene: TRBV18
CDR3 protein: ASSPPPGTADSPLH

J gene: TRBJ2-1
V gene: TRBV4-2
CDR3 protein: ASSQDEGAINNEQF

J gene: TRBJ2-2
V gene: TRBV9
CDR3 protein: ASSVEGGVRTGELF

J gene: TRBJ1-5
V gene: TRBV19
CDR3 protein: ASSSTHSGTGNQPQH

J gene: TRBJ1-5
V gene: TRBV20-1
CDR3 protein: SASRGMGQINQPQH

J gene: TRBJ1-4
V gene: TRBV7-6
CDR3 protein: ASSSGQTTNEKLF

J gene: TRBJ2-2
V gene: TRBV7-2
CDR3 protein: ASSLAWDTGELF

J gene: TRBJ2-3
V gene: TRBV20-1
CDR3 protein: SAKGLVTNTQY

J gene: TRBJ2-3
V gene: TRBV3-1
CDR3 protein: ASSPGYYTQY